The rows below give T cell receptor beta chains drawn from one sample of a study of CD8 T cells in ankylosing spondylitis. From the 5' RACE reads, TCRdb called clonotypes with MiXCR, one entry per CDR3 protein. There are 670,000 or so distinct CDR3 sequences in the sample; 15% to 20% occur only once, and approximately 18% lies in the top ten. Sample: blood, either unsorted or a sorted T cell fraction (not recorded which). The source is a male donor with ankylosing spondylitis. CDR3s include the opening cysteine and the closing phenylalanine or tryptophan. The D gene is left open where the match is weak. Clone size is stated in some rows and not others, as once, few, many or a class when expanded.

TRBJ1-6 . few TRBV9 CASSASRANSPLHF TGTGCCAGCAGCGCCAGCCGCGCGAATTCACCCCTCCACTTT
TRBJ1-6 . . TRBV20-1 CSALDSLGSPLHF TGCAGTGCCCTCGACAGCTTGGGTTCACCCCTCCACTTT
TRBJ1-2 . . TRBV7-9 CASSHRYISYGYTF TGTGCCAGCAGCCACCGGTACATCAGCTATGGCTACACCTTC
TRBJ2-3 TRBD1 . TRBV7-2 CASSANRGGTDTQYF TGTGCCAGCAGCGCCAACAGGGGGGGCACAGATACGCAGTATTTT
TRBJ2-1 TRBD2 few TRBV7-2 CASSPGLAAGEQFF TGTGCCAGCAGCCCCGGACTAGCGGCGGGTGAGCAGTTCTTC
TRBJ2-5 . . TRBV29-1 CSGQAYQETQYF TGCAGCGGGCAGGCGTACCAAGAGACCCAGTACTTC
TRBJ2-7 . . TRBV28 CASSSGTGVREQYF TGTGCCAGCAGTTCTGGGACCGGGGTCCGCGAGCAGTACTTC
TRBJ1-2 . few TRBV12-3/TRBV12-4 CASISDSIRTF TGTGCCAGCATCTCCGACTCCATTCGGACCTTC
TRBJ1-1 . once TRBV7-4 CASSSPQGNTEAFF TGTGCCAGCAGCTCCCCACAGGGGAACACTGAAGCTTTCTTT
TRBJ2-6 TRBD1 . TRBV6-5 CASSYLGQGTGANVLTF TGTGCCAGCAGTTACCTCGGACAGGGGACTGGGGCCAACGTCCTGACTTTC
TRBJ2-3 . many TRBV2 CASSENRDTDTQYF TGTGCCAGCAGTGAAAACCGGGACACAGATACGCAGTATTTT
TRBJ2-5 . . TRBV28 CASSKTGKETQYF TGTGCCAGCAGCAAGACGGGAAAAGAGACCCAGTACTTC
TRBJ2-1 TRBD1 . TRBV5-6 CASSLGTGWGLYNEQFF TGTGCCAGCAGCTTGGGGACAGGGTGGGGTCTATACAATGAGCAGTTCTTC
TRBJ2-7 . few TRBV7-9 CARESVQYF TGTGCCAGGGAGTCAGTGCAGTACTTC
TRBJ1-2 TRBD1 . TRBV7-6 CASSPPGGGYTF TGTGCCAGCAGCCCCCCAGGGGGTGGCTACACCTTC
TRBJ1-5 . . TRBV19 CASSIYGDPNQPQHF TGTGCCAGTAGTATTTATGGGGATCCCAATCAGCCCCAGCATTTT
TRBJ2-2 . . TRBV18 CASSPSTENTGELFF TGTGCCAGCTCACCAAGTACAGAGAACACCGGGGAGCTGTTTTTT
TRBJ2-3 . many TRBV6-2/TRBV6-3 CASSSPRRGESHTQYF TGTGCCAGCAGTTCCCCCAGACGGGGAGAATCGCATACGCAGTATTTT
TRBJ2-1 . . TRBV9 CASSEGLLGYNEQFF TGTGCCAGCAGCGAGGGCCTCCTTGGCTACAATGAGCAGTTCTTC
TRBJ2-2 . . TRBV2 CASSQGWGTGELFF TGTGCCAGCAGCCAGGGATGGGGGACCGGGGAGCTGTTTTTT
TRBJ2-7 . . TRBV6-2/TRBV6-3 CASSRPFFASHYEQYF TGTGCCAGCAGCCGTCCGTTCTTCGCTTCCCACTACGAGCAGTACTTC
TRBJ1-1 . few TRBV7-9 CASSLETGPTEAFF TGTGCCAGCAGCTTAGAGACGGGGCCCACTGAAGCTTTCTTT
TRBJ1-2 . once TRBV5-3 CAISRDGDYGYTF TGTGCCATCAGCCGGGACGGGGACTATGGCTACACCTTC
TRBJ1-1 . few TRBV18 CASSARTDMNTEAFF TGTGCCAGCTCGGCAAGGACGGATATGAACACTGAAGCTTTCTTT
TRBJ1-2 TRBD1 once TRBV20-1 CSASDASGQGPYGYTF TGCAGTGCTAGTGACGCCTCCGGACAGGGGCCCTATGGCTACACCTTC
TRBJ1-1 TRBD1 many TRBV5-1 CASSLRTGVEGTEAFF TGCGCCAGCAGCTTGAGGACAGGGGTCGAAGGGACTGAAGCTTTCTTT
TRBJ2-2 . many TRBV5-1 CASSGTGLNTGELFF TGCGCCAGCAGCGGTACAGGGCTTAACACCGGGGAGCTGTTTTTT
TRBJ1-2 TRBD1 . TRBV9 CASSPDRSLYGYTF TGTGCCAGCAGCCCGGACAGGTCCCTCTATGGCTACACCTTC
TRBJ2-2 . few TRBV15 CATSSRRSPNTGELFF TGTGCCACCAGCAGCCGACGGAGCCCGAACACCGGGGAGCTGTTTTTT
TRBJ2-7 TRBD2 . TRBV5-1 CASSAIAGVPYEQYF TGCGCCAGCAGCGCTATAGCGGGAGTACCCTACGAGCAGTACTTC
TRBJ1-1 . . TRBV20-1 CSTDGSEAFF TGCAGTACGGACGGGAGTGAAGCTTTCTTT
TRBJ1-4 TRBD1 . TRBV6-1 CASSDLGTGNEKLFF TGTGCCAGCAGTGACCTCGGGACAGGAAATGAAAAACTGTTTTTT
TRBJ2-5 . . TRBV6-2/TRBV6-3 CASSSLRGNKETQYF TGTGCCAGCAGTTCACTGAGGGGGAATAAAGAGACCCAGTACTTC
TRBJ1-1 TRBD1 few TRBV29-1 CSVAGDRLTNTEAFF TGCAGCGTTGCGGGGGACAGGCTAACGAACACTGAAGCTTTCTTT
TRBJ2-7 TRBD1 many TRBV29-1 CSVVGTGRSYEQYF TGCAGCGTTGTTGGGACAGGGAGATCCTACGAGCAGTACTTC
TRBJ2-5 TRBD1 . TRBV6-2/TRBV6-3 CASSYGRGSGQETQYF TGTGCCAGCAGTTACGGCAGGGGGTCCGGGCAAGAGACCCAGTACTTC
TRBJ2-7 TRBD2 . TRBV28 CASSSGTKYEQYF TGTGCCAGCAGTTCCGGGACTAAATACGAGCAGTACTTC
TRBJ1-6 . . TRBV7-2 CASSAGVFSSPLHF TGTGCCAGCAGCGCTGGGGTATTTAGTTCACCCCTCCACTTT
TRBJ1-3 . few TRBV12-3/TRBV12-4 CASSPPQGQTGNTIYF TGTGCCAGCAGTCCCCCCCAGGGGCAGACTGGAAACACCATATATTTT
TRBJ2-1 TRBD2 . TRBV29-1 CSGTRLAGAVNEQFF TGCAGCGGCACACGACTAGCGGGGGCGGTAAATGAGCAGTTCTTC